This entry lists 27 T cell receptor beta chains sequenced from one sample in a study of blood T cell repertoires in COVID-19. Sequenced by immunoSEQ multiplex PCR; TCRdb stores in-frame clones only, minus some. The repertoire consists of about 480,000 clones, with around nine tenths occurring once and the leading ten covering around 7.9%. Input material: PBMCs or T cells enriched from blood (not recorded which). Receptors were obtained from a woman aged 60-75 years who had recovered from COVID-19.

The genes are TRBV30 and TRBJ1-2, with D possibly being TRBD1 (6 bases). Germline loops: CDR1 GTSNPN, CDR2 SVGIG (reference sequence). The CDR3 contains 13 residues. Trimming pared 5 bases from V and 8 bases from J, leaving 18 bases between. The CDR3 protein is CAWSPYRAYGYTF. The CDR3, as DNA: TGTGCCTGGTCCCCTTACAGGGCTTACGGCTACACCTTC.

This clone was seen once. The rearrangement joins TRBV4-1 to TRBJ1-1, with a possible D match to TRBD1 (5 bases). V lost 0 bases and J lost 1, with 15 bases in between. In germline, CDR1 is MGHRA, CDR2 YSYEKL. The CDR3 contains 17 residues. The CDR3 DNA follows: TGCGCCAGCAGCCAAGAGGGGCAGCGTTGGGGGAACACTGAAGCTTTCTTT. Its translation is CASSQEGQRWGNTEAFF.

This clone was observed a single time. The rearrangement uses TRBV7-9 and TRBJ1-3; no clear D gene. The ends were cut back, 1 base at V and 9 bases at J, with 10 bases in the middle. CDR1 is SEHNR, CDR2 FQNEAQ, per germline (reference sequence). There are 13 residues in the CDR3. The CDR3 region is CASSLVSERTIYF. The CDR3 DNA follows: TGTGCCAGCAGCTTAGTTTCGGAGCGCACCATATATTTT.

This chain uses TRBV11-2 with TRBJ2-3, with a weak D call TRBD2 (6 bases). Germline V CDR1 and CDR2: SGHAT, FQNNGV. The length of the CDR3 is 12 residues. V gave up 0 bases and J gave up 8 bases, with 6 bases separating them. The CDR3 is CASSLEEGTQYF. The CDR3 DNA is TGTGCCAGCAGCTTAGAGGAGGGTACGCAGTATTTT.

The chain employs TRBV2 and TRBJ2-3; 10 bases match TRBD2. V lost 8 bases and J lost 2; bases outside the gene matches: 7. The germline V gene has CDR1 SNHLY and CDR2 FYNNEI. The CDR3 has 15 residues. CDR3 in amino acids: CASREAGGTTDTQYF. In DNA, the CDR3 is TGTGCCAGCCGGGAAGCGGGGGGGACCACAGATACGCAGTATTTT.

This sequence joins TRBV29-1 and TRBJ1-1, with D uncertain. V lost 3 bases to trimming and J lost 0 bases, with 8 bases between them. The CDR3 spans 13 residues. Germline values: CDR1 SQVTM, CDR2 ANQGSEA. The CDR3 spells CSVEDFLNTEAFF. The CDR3 nucleotides read TGCAGCGTTGAGGACTTCCTGAACACTGAAGCTTTCTTT.

The chain recombines TRBV6-5 with TRBJ1-2, with TRBD1 matching over 7 bases. This CDR3 is built from 13 residues. Germline V gives CDR1 MNHEY, CDR2 SVGAGI. The V segment lost 9 bases and the J segment 4 bases; nucleotides outside the gene matches: 8. The CDR3 here is CASLTGVGYGYTF. The CDR3 nucleotides read TGTGCCAGTCTTACAGGGGTCGGCTATGGCTACACCTTC.

Of note for this clone: Other DNA sequences in this sample translate to the same CDR3. The chain recombines TRBV12-3 or TRBV12-4 with TRBJ2-5, with 10 bases identical to TRBD1. J lost 5 bases, V lost 6 bases, and 3 bases had no gene match. CDR3 length: 13 amino acids. CDR3 residues: CASSPTGGETQYF. CDR3 bases: TGTGCCAGCAGCCCGACAGGGGGCGAGACCCAGTACTTC.

This clone was seen once. V usage is TRBV4-1 and J usage is TRBJ1-2; D is uncertain. Germline CDR1 is MGHRA and CDR2 is YSYEKL. This CDR3 is built from 15 residues. V gave up 2 bases and J gave up 14 bases, with 24 bases separating them. The CDR3 region is CASSQTGTINYGLTF. CDR3 coding DNA: TGCGCCAGCAGCCAAACCGGAACCATTAACTATGGTTTGACCTTC.

The CDR3 sequence is CASRQGNGKTQYF. CDR3 DNA sequence: TGTGCTAGCAGACAGGGGAACGGGAAGACCCAGTACTTC. The chain links TRBV12-5 to TRBJ2-5, with 8 positions matching TRBD1. Germline loops: CDR1 LGHNT, CDR2 FRNRAP. V gave up 9 bases and J gave up 6 bases; unmatched junction bases: 9. This CDR3 comprises 13 residues.

In its sample, this clone was seen once. The V gene is TRBV19, the J gene TRBJ1-5; perhaps TRBD1 as D (6 bases). Trimming removed 3 bases from V and 4 bases from J, with 16 bases in between. The CDR3 has 16 amino acids. The V gene's germline CDR1 is LNHDA and CDR2 SQIVND (reference sequence). The CDR3, as DNA: TGTGCCAGTAGTATCCGTGAGGGGGACGGTAATCAGCCCCAGCATTTT. It yields the protein CASSIREGDGNQPQHF.

The rearrangement uses TRBV24-1 and TRBJ1-3; 7 bases agree with TRBD1. CDR1 is KGHDR, CDR2 SFDVKD, per germline. V was clipped by 4 bases and J by 2 bases; unmatched bases: 4. The CDR3 covers 15 residues. Written as DNA, the CDR3 is TGTGCCACCAGTGACCCCGGGACAGCTGGAAACACCATATATTTT. Encoded protein: CATSDPGTAGNTIYF.

The V and J genes are TRBV5-1 and TRBJ2-7; a weak D match, TRBD1 (6 bases). Germline CDR1 reads SGHRS; CDR2 reads YFSETQ. The CDR3 consists of 14 residues. V was clipped by 9 bases and J by 2 bases, with 18 bases between them. The CDR3 reads CAIPVLRGPYEQYV. In nucleotides, the CDR3 is TGCGCCATCCCCGTTCTCAGGGGCCCCTACGAGCAGTACGTC.

The chain combines TRBV5-1 with TRBJ2-7; TRBD1 agrees at 7 bases. Germline V gene lookup returns CDR1 SGHRS and CDR2 YFSETQ. The CDR3 has 13 residues. V trimming: 7 bases; J trimming: 4 bases; junction bases outside the gene matches: 8. This CDR3 is CASSRGLGYEQYV. The CDR3, as DNA: TGCGCCAGCTCGAGGGGGCTGGGGTACGAGCAGTACGTC.

This rearrangement joins TRBV3-1 (or the pseudogene TRBV3-2) to TRBJ1-2; 8 bases fit TRBD1. J was trimmed by 8 bases and V by 3 bases; bases with no gene match: 14. CDR1 is LGHDT, CDR2 YNNKEL, per germline (reference sequence). This CDR3 is built from 16 residues. CDR3 region: CASSQRLPRGPEGYTF. CDR3 sequence (DNA): TGTGCCAGCAGCCAGAGACTGCCCAGGGGGCCAGAGGGCTACACCTTC.

The CDR3 DNA follows: TGTGCCAGCAGCTCCTGGCAGGGGGCGGCAGATACGCAGTATTTT. It is translated as CASSSWQGAADTQYF. The chain couples TRBV7-2 to TRBJ2-3; 8 nucleotides match TRBD1. The CDR3 consists of 15 residues. The V and J ends lost 4 bases and 4 bases, in that order; junction bases with no gene match: 7. Per germline, CDR1 SGHTA and CDR2 FQGNSA.

This clone showed up many times. The chain employs TRBV10-1 and TRBJ2-3; TRBD1 matches 7 bases. V lost 4 bases to trimming and J lost 2 bases; unmatched junction nucleotides: 6. Germline V CDR1 and CDR2: WNHNN, SYGVQD (reference sequence). This CDR3 contains 15 residues. This CDR3 reads CASSAQQGTTDTQYF. CDR3 nucleotide sequence: TGCGCCAGCAGTGCACAACAGGGGACCACAGATACGCAGTATTTT.

V gene TRBV29-1 combines with J gene TRBJ1-1, with D perhaps TRBD1 (6 bases). Trimming pared 5 bases from V and 7 bases from J, leaving 17 bases between. The CDR3 loop spans 13 amino acids. Per germline, CDR1 SQVTM and CDR2 ANQGSEA. CDR3 in amino acids: CSVHWGGRNEAFF. In DNA form, the CDR3 reads TGCAGCGTTCATTGGGGGGGCAGGAATGAAGCTTTCTTT.

The chain links TRBV6-5 to TRBJ1-2, with D uncertain. The V end was cut by 8 bases, the J end by 2 bases, with 15 bases between. Germline V gene data show CDR1 as MNHEY and CDR2 as SVGAGI. This CDR3 is built from 14 residues. CDR3 loop: CASVRREGNYGYTF. DNA of the CDR3: TGTGCCAGCGTTCGTCGGGAGGGAAACTATGGCTACACCTTC.

The V gene is TRBV7-2, the J gene TRBJ2-3, with TRBD1 matching over 8 bases. This CDR3 is built from 18 residues. The J segment lost 8 bases and the V segment lost 5 bases, leaving 21 bases of the junction unmatched. Germline values: CDR1 SGHTA, CDR2 FQGNSA. CDR3 in amino acids: CASSAGVQGARAASTQYF. CDR3 nucleotides: TGTGCCAGCAGCGCTGGGGTGCAGGGGGCGCGGGCGGCAAGTACGCAGTATTTT.

The J gene is TRBJ2-3, the V gene TRBV9; 8 nucleotides agree with TRBD2. V lost 0 bases and J lost 3; bases outside the gene matches: 6. Germline CDR1 and CDR2: SGDLS and YYNGEE. This CDR3 contains 16 residues. CDR3 in amino acids: CASSVGAGGGTDTQYF. The CDR3 nucleotides read TGTGCCAGCAGCGTAGGTGCGGGGGGAGGTACAGATACGCAGTATTTT.

The chain carries TRBV5-6 and TRBJ2-1, with D unresolved. CDR1 and CDR2 (germline): SGHDT, YYEEEE. This CDR3 has 13 amino acids. V was cut by 3 bases and J by 2 bases, with 6 bases left in between. The CDR3 DNA is TGTGCCAGCAGCTCCGACACCTACAATGAGCAGTTCTTC. Translating it yields CASSSDTYNEQFF.

The V and J genes are TRBV5-6 and TRBJ2-7; TRBD2 is a possible D gene (7 bases). Looked up from germline, CDR1 is SGHDT and CDR2 is YYEEEE. V lost 10 bases to trimming and J lost 4 bases, with 18 bases between them. This CDR3 is built from 13 residues. The CDR3 sequence: CALDGGRRYEQYF. Written as DNA, the CDR3 is TGTGCCCTGGACGGGGGGCGCAGGTACGAGCAGTACTTC. The entire variable domain, with the rest obtained from reference TRBV5-6 and TRBJ2-7, is as follows: DAGVTQSPTHLIKTRGQQVTLRCSPKSGHDTVSWYQQALGQGPQFIFQYYEEEERQRGNFPDRFSGHQFPNYSSELNVNALLLGDSALYLCALDGGRRYEQYFGPGTRLTVT.

A single count supports this clone. The rearrangement joins TRBV5-1 to TRBJ2-7, with D possibly matching TRBD1 (7 bases). Trimming left V 4 bases short and J 1 base short, with 15 bases between. The CDR3 has 15 amino acids. From germline, CDR1 is SGHRS and CDR2 YFSETQ. CDR3 DNA sequence: TGCGCCAGCAGCGGAGGGACAGTACCTTCCTACGAGCAGTACTTC. Translating gives CASSGGTVPSYEQYF.

The chain combines TRBV27 with TRBJ2-3, with a possible D match to TRBD2 (6 bases). Germline CDR1 MNHEY, CDR2 SMNVEV (reference sequence). Trimming shortened V by 0 bases and J by 1 base, and 11 bases separated the two germline ends. The CDR3 runs to 16 residues. CDR3 in amino acids: CASSLSAGGGTDTQYF. As DNA, the CDR3 is TGTGCCAGCAGTTTATCAGCCGGGGGAGGCACAGATACGCAGTATTTT.

The rearrangement links TRBV12-3 or TRBV12-4 to TRBJ1-2; D is uncertain. The CDR3 has 13 amino acids. V gave up 8 bases and J gave up 8 bases, with 18 bases separating them. The CDR3 sequence is CASASIGVRGYTF. The CDR3 DNA reads TGTGCCAGCGCTTCTATCGGGGTGAGAGGCTACACCTTC.

V gene TRBV24-1 combines with J gene TRBJ2-7; 7 bases align to TRBD1. The CDR3 has 15 residues. CDR1 and CDR2 (germline): KGHDR, SFDVKD. V lost 2 bases and J lost 6; bases outside the gene matches: 9. The CDR3 DNA reads TGTGCCACCAGTGATTCCTTACAGGGGTTCTGCGAGCAGTACGTC. Its translation is CATSDSLQGFCEQYV.